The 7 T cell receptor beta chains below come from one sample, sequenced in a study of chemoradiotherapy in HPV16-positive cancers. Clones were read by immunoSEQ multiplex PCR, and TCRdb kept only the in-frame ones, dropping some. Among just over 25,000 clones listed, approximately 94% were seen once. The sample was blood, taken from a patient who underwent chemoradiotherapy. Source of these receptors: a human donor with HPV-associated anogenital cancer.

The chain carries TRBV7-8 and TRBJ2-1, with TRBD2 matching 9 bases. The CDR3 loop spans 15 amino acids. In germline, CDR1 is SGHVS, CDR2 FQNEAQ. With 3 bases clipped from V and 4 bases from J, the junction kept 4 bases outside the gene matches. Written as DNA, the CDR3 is TGTGCCAGCAGCTTCAGACTAGCGGTTTACAATGAGCAGTTCTTC. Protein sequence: CASSFRLAVYNEQFF.

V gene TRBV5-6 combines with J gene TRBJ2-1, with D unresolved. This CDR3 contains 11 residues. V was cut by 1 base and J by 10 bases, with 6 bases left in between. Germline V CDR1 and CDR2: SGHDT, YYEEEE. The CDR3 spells CASSLHSEQFF. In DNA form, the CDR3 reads TGTGCCAGCAGCTTGCACAGCGAGCAGTTCTTC.

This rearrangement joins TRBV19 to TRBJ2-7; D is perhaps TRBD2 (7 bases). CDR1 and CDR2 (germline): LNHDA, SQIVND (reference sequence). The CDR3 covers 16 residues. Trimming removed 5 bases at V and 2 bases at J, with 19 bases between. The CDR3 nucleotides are TGTGCCAGTAGTTCACGGGGGGCGCCGTCCCCCTACGAGCAGTACTTC. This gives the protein CASSSRGAPSPYEQYF.

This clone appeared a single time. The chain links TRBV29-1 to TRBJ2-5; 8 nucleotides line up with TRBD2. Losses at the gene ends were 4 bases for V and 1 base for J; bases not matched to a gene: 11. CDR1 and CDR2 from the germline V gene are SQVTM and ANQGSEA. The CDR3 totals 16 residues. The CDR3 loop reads CSVVRGLGGVQETQYF. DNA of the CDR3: TGCAGCGTTGTAAGGGGACTAGGGGGAGTCCAAGAGACCCAGTACTTC.

The CDR3: CASSTDRGWNTGELFF. The CDR3 region has the DNA TGTGCCAGCAGCACTGACAGGGGGTGGAACACCGGGGAGCTGTTTTTT. The V call is TRBV7-6, the J call TRBJ2-2; TRBD1 aligns across 9 bases. J was trimmed by 1 base and V by 5 bases; bases with no gene match: 5. There are 16 residues in the CDR3. Per the germline V gene, CDR1 is SGHVS and CDR2 is FNYEAQ.

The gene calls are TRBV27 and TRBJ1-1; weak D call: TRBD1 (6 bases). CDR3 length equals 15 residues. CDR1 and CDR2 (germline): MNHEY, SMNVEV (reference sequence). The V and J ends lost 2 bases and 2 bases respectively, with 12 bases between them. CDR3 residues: CASSLTDRINTEAFF. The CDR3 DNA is TGTGCCAGCAGTTTAACCGACAGGATTAACACTGAAGCTTTCTTT.

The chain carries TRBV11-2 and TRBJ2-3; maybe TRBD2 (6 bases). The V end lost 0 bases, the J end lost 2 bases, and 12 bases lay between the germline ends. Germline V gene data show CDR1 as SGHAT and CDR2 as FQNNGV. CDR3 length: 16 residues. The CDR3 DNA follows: TGTGCCAGCAGCTTAGAGATTACGGGAGACACAGATACGCAGTATTTT. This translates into CASSLEITGDTDTQYF.